Following are 29 T cell receptor beta chains from one sample sequenced in a study of preoperative IRX-2 immunotherapy in early breast cancer. Only in-frame clones appear in the TCRdb table, and some are missing; sequencing was by immunoSEQ multiplex PCR. This table holds approximately 98,000 clones, around 86% found once. The sample's treatment: preoperative locoregional IRX-2 cytokine immunotherapy. The source was tumor tissue, collected after IRX-2 immunotherapy. The receptors derive from a human donor with breast cancer.

The chain uses TRBV14 and TRBJ2-7; TRBD1 might be the D (6 bases). The CDR3 covers 14 residues. Trimming stripped 0 bases from V and 6 bases from J, with 12 bases between. Germline lookup yields CDR1 SGHDN and CDR2 FVKESK. The CDR3 sequence: CASSQDFAGVEQYF. CDR3 sequence (DNA): TGTGCCAGCAGCCAAGATTTTGCAGGGGTCGAGCAGTACTTC.

The chain joins TRBV29-1 to TRBJ2-7, with 9 bases identical to TRBD1. V shed 4 bases and J 2 bases; nucleotides not matched to a gene: 12. From germline, CDR1 is SQVTM and CDR2 ANQGSEA. This CDR3 spans 16 amino acids. The CDR3 protein is CSVVKQGQGVPYEQYF. For the CDR3, the DNA is TGCAGCGTTGTAAAACAGGGACAGGGCGTCCCCTACGAGCAGTACTTC.

In its sample, this clone was seen once. This chain links TRBV6-8 with TRBJ1-4; D uncertain. CDR1 is MNHGY, CDR2 SAAAGT, per germline. CDR3 size: 15 residues. The ends were cut back, 0 bases at V and 4 bases at J, with 9 bases in the middle. The CDR3 loop is CASSYSSVFNEKLFF. In DNA form, the CDR3 reads TGTGCCAGCAGTTACTCCTCGGTGTTTAATGAAAAACTGTTTTTT.

This clone is a singleton in its sample. This sequence joins TRBV6-4 and TRBJ2-1, with no clear D. Trimming stripped 7 bases from V and 10 bases from J, with 23 bases between. The V gene's germline CDR1 is MRHNA and CDR2 SNTAGT. CDR3 length: 15 amino acids. The CDR3 spells CASTHLSAHRVEQFF. CDR3 DNA: TGTGCCAGCACCCACCTGAGCGCTCACCGGGTGGAGCAGTTCTTC.

The chain couples TRBV6-8 to TRBJ1-4, with a weak D call TRBD1 (5 bases). V lost 8 bases to trimming and J lost 5 bases, with 21 bases between them. The germline gives CDR1 MNHGY, CDR2 SAAAGT. CDR3 length equals 16 residues. The CDR3: CASRTSTRDLNEKLFF. In DNA form, the CDR3 reads TGTGCCAGCCGTACCTCTACCAGGGATCTAAATGAAAAACTGTTTTTT.

This clone was observed a handful of times. The genes are TRBV30 and TRBJ1-2; TRBD1 might be the D (6 bases). The germline V gene encodes CDR1 GTSNPN and CDR2 SVGIG (reference sequence). Trimming took 0 bases from V and 4 from J, leaving 12 bases between them. This CDR3 has 14 residues. Here the CDR3 reads CAWSVHDRFYGYTF. The CDR3 DNA follows: TGTGCCTGGAGTGTACATGACAGGTTCTATGGCTACACCTTC. The entire variable domain, with the rest obtained from reference TRBV30 and TRBJ1-2, is as follows: SQTIHQWPATLVQPVGSPLSLECTVEGTSNPNLYWYRQAAGRGLQLLFYSVGIGQISSEVPQNLSASRPQDRQFILSSKKLLLSDSGFYLCAWSVHDRFYGYTFGSGTRLTVV.

The chain recombines TRBV5-1 with TRBJ2-3; tentatively, D is TRBD1 (6 bases). The CDR3 consists of 14 residues. The ends were cut back, 3 bases at V and 2 bases at J, with 10 bases in the middle. Germline assignment: CDR1 SGHRS and CDR2 YFSETQ. This chain's CDR3 is CASSSQGITDTQYF. The CDR3, as DNA: TGCGCCAGCAGCTCGCAGGGGATCACAGATACGCAGTATTTT.

The V gene is TRBV6-8, the J gene TRBJ2-3, with D tentatively TRBD1 or TRBD2 (5 bases each). The CDR3 consists of 14 residues. The germline V and J ends were trimmed by 2 bases and 4 bases, with 10 bases remaining between them. CDR1 MNHGY and CDR2 SAAAGT come from the germline V gene. CDR3 nucleotides: TGTGCCAGCAGTTACAGTCGGGGCGCAGATACGCAGTATTTT. Translating it yields CASSYSRGADTQYF.

The chain combines TRBV18 with TRBJ1-4; a weak D match, TRBD1 (5 bases). The CDR3 extends over 15 amino acids. From germline, CDR1 is KGHSH and CDR2 LQKENI. V lost 2 bases and J 3 bases, leaving 10 bases between the germline ends. CDR3 sequence reads: CASSPRGGSNEKLFF. The CDR3 region has the DNA TGTGCCAGCTCACCAAGGGGCGGGTCTAATGAAAAACTGTTTTTT.

This chain joins TRBV18 and TRBJ1-5, with no clear D. V lost 4 bases and J 0 bases, leaving 10 bases between the germline ends. Germline V gene lookup returns CDR1 KGHSH and CDR2 LQKENI. This CDR3 comprises 15 residues. CDR3 coding DNA: TGTGCCAGCTCACTCGAGGAATATAGCAATCAGCCCCAGCATTTT. Protein: CASSLEEYSNQPQHF.

This chain joins TRBV30 and TRBJ1-2; D remains ambiguous. With 3 bases removed from V and 2 bases from J, the gap between germline ends came to 7 bases. There are 12 residues in the CDR3. In germline, CDR1 is GTSNPN, CDR2 SVGIG (reference sequence). The CDR3 spells CAWRVGNYGYTF. CDR3 nucleotide sequence: TGTGCCTGGAGAGTGGGCAACTATGGCTACACCTTC.

This clone was counted once. The rearrangement joins TRBV7-6 to TRBJ2-2, with a possible D match to TRBD2 (6 bases). Per germline, CDR1 SGHVS and CDR2 FNYEAQ. The CDR3 is 17 residues long. V dropped 1 base and J dropped 9 bases, with 21 bases sitting between them. The CDR3 coding sequence is TGTGCCAGCAGCTTAGGGTTTCGACTAGACCCTTCGAGGGAGCTGTTTTTT. It translates to CASSLGFRLDPSRELFF.

This clone was counted a few times. The rearrangement uses TRBV14 and TRBJ2-2; D might be TRBD1 (5 bases). The CDR3 has 15 residues. V lost 2 bases and J lost 4, with 11 bases in between. Germline lookup yields CDR1 SGHDN and CDR2 FVKESK. DNA for the CDR3: TGTGCCAGCAGCCAACGCCAGGGTAGCACCGGGGAGCTGTTTTTT. Amino acids: CASSQRQGSTGELFF.

The chain employs TRBV6-8 and TRBJ1-2; TRBD1 matches at 7 bases. V gave up 6 bases and J gave up 2 bases; unmatched junction bases: 3. This CDR3 comprises 13 residues. CDR1 and CDR2 (germline): MNHGY, SAAAGT. The CDR3 coding sequence is TGTGCCAGCAGAAAGGGACAGAACTATGGCTACACCTTC. It codes for CASRKGQNYGYTF.

The V call is TRBV19, the J call TRBJ2-5; 8 nucleotides align to TRBD1. V lost 5 bases to trimming and J lost 1 base; unmatched junction nucleotides: 6. Per germline, CDR1 LNHDA and CDR2 SQIVND (reference sequence). The CDR3 has 15 amino acids. The chain's CDR3 is CASSLGQGAQETQYF. CDR3 DNA: TGTGCCAGTAGTCTGGGGCAGGGGGCCCAAGAGACCCAGTACTTC.

The chain joins TRBV19 to TRBJ1-4, with TRBD1 matching over 7 bases. The V and J ends lost 5 bases and 7 bases, in that order; junction bases with no gene match: 7. The germline V gene has CDR1 LNHDA and CDR2 SQIVND (reference sequence). The CDR3 runs 14 residues. CDR3 DNA sequence: TGTGCCAGTAGTTACAGGGGAGGGAGTGAAAAACTGTTTTTT. As protein: CASSYRGGSEKLFF.

The V and J genes are TRBV10-2 and TRBJ1-5; tentative D call: TRBD1 (5 bases). V lost 1 base and J lost 2, with 9 bases in between. Per germline, CDR1 WSHSY and CDR2 SAAADI. This CDR3 is built from 15 residues. CDR3 protein: CASSEWGMCNQPQHF. CDR3 coding DNA: TGCGCCAGCAGTGAGTGGGGGATGTGCAATCAGCCCCAGCATTTT.

This clone was seen a few times. The genes are TRBV29-1 and TRBJ1-2, with D unresolved. The V end lost 2 bases, the J end lost 4 bases, and 11 bases lay between the germline ends. This CDR3 is 13 amino acids long. Germline V gene sequence: CDR1 SQVTM, CDR2 ANQGSEA. The CDR3 coding sequence is TGCAGCGTTGAATTCCAGACGGGCTATGGCTACACCTTC. Amino acids: CSVEFQTGYGYTF.

The sample holds a few counts of this clone. The CDR3 protein is CASSSQGRNQPQHF. CDR3 nucleotide sequence: TGTGCCAGCAGCTCACAGGGGCGCAATCAGCCCCAGCATTTT. The chain employs TRBV7-7 and TRBJ1-5; 7 bases fit TRBD1. Germline CDR1 reads SSHAT; CDR2 reads FNYEAQ (reference sequence). CDR3 length: 14 residues. V shed 4 bases and J 2 bases; nucleotides not matched to a gene: 2.

The rearrangement joins TRBV5-1 to TRBJ1-5; D gene unclear. Trimming left V 4 bases short and J 0 bases short, with 11 bases between. Germline V CDR1 and CDR2: SGHRS, YFSETQ. The CDR3 covers 15 residues. The CDR3 spells CASSLDGDSNQPQHF. CDR3 bases: TGCGCCAGCAGCCTGGACGGGGATAGCAATCAGCCCCAGCATTTT.

The genes are TRBV7-1 and TRBJ1-4; D ambiguous. TRBV7-1 counts as an open reading frame of uncertain function. The CDR3 loop spans 15 amino acids. The V gene lost 5 bases and the J gene lost 0 bases, with 10 bases spanning the gap. The chain's CDR3 is CASSLDRATNEKLFF. Here the CDR3 DNA reads TGTGCCAGCAGCCTCGACCGAGCAACTAATGAAAAACTGTTTTTT.

The chain is built from TRBV19 and TRBJ1-2; possibly TRBD1 for D (6 bases). V dropped 9 bases and J dropped 8 bases, with 22 bases sitting between them. Germline V lookup: CDR1 LNHDA, CDR2 SQIVND (reference sequence). The length of the CDR3 is 14 residues. Written as DNA, the CDR3 is TGTGCCAGCCGATTGACATCCCCCACAGGGGGCTACACCTTC. It codes for CASRLTSPTGGYTF. Drawing the rest from reference TRBV19 and TRBJ1-2, the complete variable domain is DGGITQSPKYLFRKEGQNVTLSCEQNLNHDAMYWYRQDPGQGLRLIYYSQIVNDFQKGDIAEGYSVSREKKESFPLTVTSAQKNPTAFYLCASRLTSPTGGYTFGSGTRLTVV.

The rearrangement links TRBV25-1 to TRBJ2-1, with TRBD2 matching 10 bases. Germline-derived CDR1 and CDR2 are MGHDK and SYGVNS. V shed 5 bases, J shed 5 bases, and the junction held 3 bases outside the gene matches. CDR3 length: 14 amino acids. The CDR3 coding sequence is TGTGCCAGCAGTCGGACTAGCGGAAACAATGAGCAGTTCTTC. It codes for CASSRTSGNNEQFF.

This sequence joins TRBV6-8 and TRBJ2-2; the match to TRBD1 covers 10 bases. The ends lost 7 bases at V and 4 bases at J; junction bases unmatched: 9. The CDR3 has 16 residues. Germline lookup yields CDR1 MNHGY and CDR2 SAAAGT. CDR3 nucleotides: TGTGCCAGCAATCAACTGACAGGGGGCGGCACCGGGGAGCTGTTTTTT. Its translation is CASNQLTGGGTGELFF.

The chain couples TRBV9 to TRBJ2-7; 9 bases align to TRBD2. With 3 bases clipped from V and 4 bases from J, the junction kept 8 bases outside the gene matches. The germline CDR1 and CDR2 sequences are SGDLS and YYNGEE. The CDR3 runs to 15 residues. CDR3: CASSEGRAGGYEQYF. The CDR3, as DNA: TGTGCCAGCAGCGAGGGCAGAGCGGGGGGATACGAGCAGTACTTC. Looking up the rest from reference TRBV9 and TRBJ2-7 gives the full variable domain: DSGVTQTPKHLITATGQRVTLRCSPRSGDLSVYWYQQSLDQGLQFLIQYYNGEERAKGNILERFSAQQFPDLHSELNLSSLELGDSALYFCASSEGRAGGYEQYFGPGTRLTVT.

In DNA, the CDR3 is TGTGCCAGCAGTCATCCTACAGGGGACGAGCAGTACTTC. Translated: CASSHPTGDEQYF. The rearrangement joins TRBV28 to TRBJ2-7, with TRBD1 matching over 7 bases. The CDR3 is 13 residues long. Trimming at V came to 5 bases and at J to 5 bases, leaving 6 bases not matched to a gene. Germline V gene lookup returns CDR1 MDHEN and CDR2 SYDVKM.

The J gene is TRBJ1-1, the V gene TRBV19; D uncertain. The CDR3 extends over 14 amino acids. V was clipped by 4 bases and J by 1 base, with 10 bases between them. CDR1 LNHDA and CDR2 SQIVND come from the germline V gene (reference sequence). The CDR3 region is CASSTSKENTEAFF. As DNA, the CDR3 is TGTGCCAGTAGTACATCAAAGGAGAACACTGAAGCTTTCTTT.

Only a few counts were recorded for this clone. This chain connects TRBV11-3 to TRBJ1-5; 10 nucleotides match TRBD1. The CDR3 runs to 16 residues. With V trimmed by 1 base and J by 4 bases, 4 bases remained unmatched. CDR1 is SGHNT and CDR2 is YENEEA in the germline V gene. The CDR3 DNA sequence: TGTGCCAGCAGCTTAGGTCCGGGACAGGGGAATCAGCCCCAGCATTTT. Protein sequence: CASSLGPGQGNQPQHF.

This chain connects TRBV5-1 to TRBJ2-1; D possibly corresponds to TRBD1 (6 bases). The CDR3 extends over 14 amino acids. Germline V gene lookup returns CDR1 SGHRS and CDR2 YFSETQ. V was clipped by 0 bases and J by 7 bases, with 11 bases between them. The CDR3 DNA sequence: TGCGCCAGCAGCTTGGAATTAAGGGGGAATGAGCAGTTCTTC. Translated, it gives CASSLELRGNEQFF. The whole variable domain, filled in from reference TRBV5-1 and TRBJ2-1, reads KAGVTQTPRYLIKTRGQQVTLSCSPISGHRSVSWYQQTPGQGLQFLFEYFSETQRNKGNFPGRFSGRQFSNSRSEMNVSTLELGDSALYLCASSLELRGNEQFFGPGTRLTVL.